This TCR beta chain is drawn from a study of CD8 T cells in Susac syndrome. Only one count was recorded for this clonotype. The CDR3 has 16 amino acids. The ends were cut back, 1 base at V and 2 bases at J, with 12 bases in the middle. Germline assignment: CDR1 LGHNA and CDR2 YNFKEQ. With random hexamers, reverse transcription was performed on about 0.45 to 1 ug of RNA. TCRdb used MiXCR to reprocess the immunoSEQ multiplex PCR reads, holding one entry per CDR3 protein. The sample lists some 160,000 distinct CDR3 sequences; roughly 94% were seen once. This chain joins TRBV4-2 and TRBJ2-1; D may be TRBD1 (5 bases). The sequence came from a human donor with Susac syndrome. Sequencing was carried out using CD4+ T cells from PBMCs. The CDR3 nucleotides are TGTGCCAGCAGCCAAGTTCGTAGGGGAACCTACAATGAGCAGTTCTTC. It encodes CASSQVRRGTYNEQFF.